The sequence of this TCR beta chain was determined in a study of T-cell memory formation after mild COVID-19. Across the whole study: There were largely donor-specific TCR clusters. Findings and limits, study-wide: Those CD4+ clones that contracted were mainly in CM and EM (CD8+ ones in EMRA).

This clonotype was detected only a few times. Its antigen remains unidentified. A single record per CDR3 protein comes from TCRdb applying MiXCR to the 5' RACE reads. Of 410,000 or so distinct CDR3 sequences listed, roughly a quarter were seen once; the top ten hold over 10%. Germline CDR1 and CDR2: SGHRS and YFSETQ. V gave up 3 bases and J gave up 7 bases; unmatched junction bases: 3. The length of the CDR3 is 14 residues. The rearrangement uses TRBV5-1 and TRBJ2-7; 14 positions match TRBD2. The sequenced sample was PBMCs or a T cell subset sorted from them (not recorded which). The TCR was taken from an adult woman who had mild COVID-19 (a few samples of this study predate the infection). Cell type and time point are not known. For the CDR3, the DNA is TGCGCCAGCAGCTCGGGACTAGCGGGAGAAGAGCAGTACTTC. Encoded protein: CASSSGLAGEEQYF.